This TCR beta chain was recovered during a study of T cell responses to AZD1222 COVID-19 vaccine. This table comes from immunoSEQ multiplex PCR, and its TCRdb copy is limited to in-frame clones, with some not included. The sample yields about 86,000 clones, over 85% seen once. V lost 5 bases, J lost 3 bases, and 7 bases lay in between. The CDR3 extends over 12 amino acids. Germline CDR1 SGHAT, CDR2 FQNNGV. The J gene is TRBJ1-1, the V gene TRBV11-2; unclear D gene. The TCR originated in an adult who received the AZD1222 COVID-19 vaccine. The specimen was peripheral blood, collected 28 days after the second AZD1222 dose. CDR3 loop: CASSLPYTEAFF. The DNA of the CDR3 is TGTGCCAGCAGCCTGCCCTACACTGAAGCTTTCTTT.